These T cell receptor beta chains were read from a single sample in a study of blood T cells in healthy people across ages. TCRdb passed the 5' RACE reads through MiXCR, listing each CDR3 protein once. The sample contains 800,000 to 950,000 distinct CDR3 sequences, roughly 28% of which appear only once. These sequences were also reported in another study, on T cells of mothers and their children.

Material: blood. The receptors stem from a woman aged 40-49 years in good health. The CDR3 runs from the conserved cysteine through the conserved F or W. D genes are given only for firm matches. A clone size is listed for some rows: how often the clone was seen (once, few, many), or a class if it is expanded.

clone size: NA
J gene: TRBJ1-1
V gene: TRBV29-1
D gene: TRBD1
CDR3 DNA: TGCAGCGTGCTCGGACAGGGCTACACTGAAGCTTTCTTT
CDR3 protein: CSVLGQGYTEAFF

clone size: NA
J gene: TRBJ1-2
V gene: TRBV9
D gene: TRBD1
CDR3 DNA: TGTGCCAGCAGCGTAGGGGCAGGGGGTGGGTATGGCTACACCTTC
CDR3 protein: CASSVGAGGGYGYTF

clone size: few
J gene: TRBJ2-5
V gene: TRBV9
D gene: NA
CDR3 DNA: TGTGCCAGCAGCGCCGGGCCAGGTCGTCAAGAGACCCAGTACTTC
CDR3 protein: CASSAGPGRQETQYF

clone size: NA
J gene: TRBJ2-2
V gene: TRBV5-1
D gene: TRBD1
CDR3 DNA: TGCGCCAGCAGCTACCCTGACAGGGGGCTGACCGGGGAGCTGTTTTTT
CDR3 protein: CASSYPDRGLTGELFF

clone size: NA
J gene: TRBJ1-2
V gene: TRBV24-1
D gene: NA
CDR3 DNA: TGTGCCACCAGTGATTTGGGCAGTAACTATGGCTACACCTTC
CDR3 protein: CATSDLGSNYGYTF

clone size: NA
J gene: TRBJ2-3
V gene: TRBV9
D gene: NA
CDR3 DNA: TGTGCCAGCAGCGTAGGGGACGATACAGATACGCAGTATTTT
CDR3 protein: CASSVGDDTDTQYF

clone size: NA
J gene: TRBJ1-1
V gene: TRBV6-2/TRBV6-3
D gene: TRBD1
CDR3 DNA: TGTGCCAGCAGTTACTCGACACAGGGGGTTTCTGAAGCTTTCTTT
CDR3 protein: CASSYSTQGVSEAFF

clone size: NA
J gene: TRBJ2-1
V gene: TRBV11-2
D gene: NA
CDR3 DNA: TGTGCCAGCAGCTCACTCACACAGGGATTTGTGAATGAGCAGTTCTTC
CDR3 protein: CASSSLTQGFVNEQFF

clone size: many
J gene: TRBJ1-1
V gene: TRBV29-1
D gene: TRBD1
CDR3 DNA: TGCAGCGTTGTACAGGGGTTATCATCTGAAGCTTTCTTT
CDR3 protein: CSVVQGLSSEAFF

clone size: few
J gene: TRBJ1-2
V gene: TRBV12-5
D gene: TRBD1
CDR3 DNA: TGTGCTAGTGGTTTACGTCACAGGGGCATCCCCGTCTTACCCTATGGCTACACCTTC
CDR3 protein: CASGLRHRGIPVLPYGYTF

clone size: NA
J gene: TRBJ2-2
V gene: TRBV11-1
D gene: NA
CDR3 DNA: TGTGCCAGCAGCTTAGTTCGACGGGCGAACACCGGGGAGCTGTTTTTT
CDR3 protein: CASSLVRRANTGELFF

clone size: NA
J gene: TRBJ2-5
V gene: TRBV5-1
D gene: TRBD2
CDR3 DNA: TGCGCCAGCAGCTTAGGGGTAGCGGGGGAGCAAGAGACCCAGTACTTC
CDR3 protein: CASSLGVAGEQETQYF

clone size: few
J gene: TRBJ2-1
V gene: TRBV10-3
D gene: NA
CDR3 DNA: TGTGCCATCAGTGGTGCTGGGGCCTACAATGAGCAGCTCTTC
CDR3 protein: CAISGAGAYNEQLF

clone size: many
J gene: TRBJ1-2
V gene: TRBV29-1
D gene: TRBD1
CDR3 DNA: TGCAGCGTCGGACAGGGATTGGGTAACTATGGCTACACCTTC
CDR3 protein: CSVGQGLGNYGYTF

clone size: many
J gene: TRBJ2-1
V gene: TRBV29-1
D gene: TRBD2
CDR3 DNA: TGCAGTGTTGAAGTTAGCGGGGGGTACAATGAGCAGTTCTTC
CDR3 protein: CSVEVSGGYNEQFF

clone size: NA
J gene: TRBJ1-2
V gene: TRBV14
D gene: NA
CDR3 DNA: TGTGCCAGCAGCCAAGATGCACAGACATTTGGCTACACCTTC
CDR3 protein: CASSQDAQTFGYTF

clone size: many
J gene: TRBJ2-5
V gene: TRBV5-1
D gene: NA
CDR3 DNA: TGCGCCAGCAGCTTGGGTGTCAGGGTTGCGGAAGAGACCCAGTACTTC
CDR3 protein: CASSLGVRVAEETQYF

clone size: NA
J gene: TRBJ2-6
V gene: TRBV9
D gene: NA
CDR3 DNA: TGTGCCAGCAGCTCCCCCGGGACCGACGTCCTGACTTTC
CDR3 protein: CASSSPGTDVLTF

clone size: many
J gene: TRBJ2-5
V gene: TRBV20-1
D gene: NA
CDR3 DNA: TGCAGTGCTACCCCCGGGACGGCGAGTTCGGCCCAGTACTTC
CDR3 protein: CSATPGTASSAQYF

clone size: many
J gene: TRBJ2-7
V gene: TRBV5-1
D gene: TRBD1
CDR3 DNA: TGCGCCAGCTCCGGGACAGGGGGTAACGAGCAGTACTTC
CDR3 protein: CASSGTGGNEQYF

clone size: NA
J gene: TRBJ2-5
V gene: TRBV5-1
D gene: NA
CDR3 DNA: TGCGCCAGCAGGGCGGGGACAGAAGAGACCCAGTACTTC
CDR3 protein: CASRAGTEETQYF

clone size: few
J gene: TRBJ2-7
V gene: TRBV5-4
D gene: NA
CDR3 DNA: TGTGCCAGCAGCTTAAGCGGAGACGGTTCCTACGAGCAGTACTTC
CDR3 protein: CASSLSGDGSYEQYF

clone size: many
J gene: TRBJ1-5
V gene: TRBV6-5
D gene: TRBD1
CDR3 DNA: TGTGCCAGCGCATGGACAGGGGATCAGCCCCAGCATTTT
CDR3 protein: CASAWTGDQPQHF

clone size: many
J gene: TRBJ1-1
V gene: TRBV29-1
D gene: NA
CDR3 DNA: TGCAGCGTTGCCCGGGTTCACGGGGACCTGAACACTGAAGCTTTCTTT
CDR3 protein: CSVARVHGDLNTEAFF

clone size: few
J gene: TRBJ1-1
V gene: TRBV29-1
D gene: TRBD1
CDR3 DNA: TGCAGCGTTGTACCCACTGACAGGGTGCAAAGTGAAGCTTTCTTT
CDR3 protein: CSVVPTDRVQSEAFF

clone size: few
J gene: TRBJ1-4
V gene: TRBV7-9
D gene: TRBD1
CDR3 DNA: TGTGCCAGCACCTCAGGGGGGAGCCGGGAGGAAAAACTGTTTTTT
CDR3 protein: CASTSGGSREEKLFF

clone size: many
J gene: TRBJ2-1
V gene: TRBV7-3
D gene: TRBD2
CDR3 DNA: TGTGCCAGCAGCTTAACTGGCGGGGGGGCCGATGAGCAGTTCTTC
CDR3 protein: CASSLTGGGADEQFF

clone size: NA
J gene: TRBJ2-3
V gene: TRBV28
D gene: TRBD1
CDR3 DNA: TGTGCCAGCAGTTCCTCCAAGCGGACAGGGAAGACGCAGTATTTT
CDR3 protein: CASSSSKRTGKTQYF

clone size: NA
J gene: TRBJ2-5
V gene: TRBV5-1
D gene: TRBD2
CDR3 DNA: TGCGCCAGCAGCTTGGTTAGCGGGGGCGAAGAGACCCAGTACTTC
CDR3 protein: CASSLVSGGEETQYF

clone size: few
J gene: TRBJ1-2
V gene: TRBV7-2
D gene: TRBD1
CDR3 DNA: TGTGCCAGCAGCTTTACAGGGGGCAACGACTATGGCTACACCTTC
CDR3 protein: CASSFTGGNDYGYTF

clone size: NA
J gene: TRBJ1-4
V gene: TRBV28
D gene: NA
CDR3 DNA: TGTGCCAGCAGTTTAAGGGCAAGGGCTAATGAAAAACTGTTTTTT
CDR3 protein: CASSLRARANEKLFF

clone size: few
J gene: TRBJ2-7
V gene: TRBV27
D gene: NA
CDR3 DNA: TGTGCCAGCAGTTTATCTAGCGGTACCTGCGAGCAGTACTTC
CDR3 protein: CASSLSSGTCEQYF

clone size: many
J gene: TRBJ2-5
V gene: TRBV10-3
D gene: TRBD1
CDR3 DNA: TGTGCCAGTGGACAGGAACAAGAGACCCAGTACTTC
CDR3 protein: CASGQEQETQYF

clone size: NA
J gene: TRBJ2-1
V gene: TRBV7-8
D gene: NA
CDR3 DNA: TGTGCCAGCCGGGCAACTGGGGTCTACAATGAGCAGTTCTTC
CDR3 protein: CASRATGVYNEQFF

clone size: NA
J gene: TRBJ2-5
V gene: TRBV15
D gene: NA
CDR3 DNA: TGTACCACCAGCAATCAAATACAAGAGACCCAGTACTTC
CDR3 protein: CTTSNQIQETQYF

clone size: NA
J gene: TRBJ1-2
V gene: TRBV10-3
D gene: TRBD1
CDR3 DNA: TGTGCCATCACGGAGGGACAGGGGGAAATATATGGCTACACCTTC
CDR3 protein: CAITEGQGEIYGYTF

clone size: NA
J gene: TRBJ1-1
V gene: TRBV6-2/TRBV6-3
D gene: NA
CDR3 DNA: TGTGCCGGCAGTTACAAGGACACTGAAGCTTTCTTT
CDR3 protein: CAGSYKDTEAFF

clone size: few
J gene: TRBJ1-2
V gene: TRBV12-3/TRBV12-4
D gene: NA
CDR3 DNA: TGTGCCAGCGGACGTCCGGGTTTGGACTATGGCTACACCTTC
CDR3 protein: CASGRPGLDYGYTF

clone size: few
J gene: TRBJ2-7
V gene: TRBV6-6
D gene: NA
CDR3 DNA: TGTGCCAGCAGTCGAAACGGGGGATCCTACGAGCAGTACTTC
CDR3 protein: CASSRNGGSYEQYF

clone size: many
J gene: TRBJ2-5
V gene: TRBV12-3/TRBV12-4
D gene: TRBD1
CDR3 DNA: TGTGCCAGCAGTTCCCCCGGGACAGGAATCCAAGAGACCCAGTACTTC
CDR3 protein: CASSSPGTGIQETQYF

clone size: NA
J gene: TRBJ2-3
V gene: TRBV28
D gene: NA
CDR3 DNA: TGTGCCAGCAGTGCCGCCTCGCCCCCCACAGATACGCAGTATTTT
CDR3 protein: CASSAASPPTDTQYF

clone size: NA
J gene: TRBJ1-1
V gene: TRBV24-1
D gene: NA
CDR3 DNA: TGTGCCACCCCGAGCACAGAAGCTTTCTTT
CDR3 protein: CATPSTEAFF

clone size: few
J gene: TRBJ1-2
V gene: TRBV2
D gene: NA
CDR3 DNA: TGTGCCAGCAGTGAGACCAGAGAAATTAACTATGGCTACACCTTC
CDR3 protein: CASSETREINYGYTF

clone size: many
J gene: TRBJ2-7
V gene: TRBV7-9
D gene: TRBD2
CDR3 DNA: TGTGCCAGCAGCTTACCGACTAGCTACACCTACGAGCAGTACTTC
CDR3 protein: CASSLPTSYTYEQYF

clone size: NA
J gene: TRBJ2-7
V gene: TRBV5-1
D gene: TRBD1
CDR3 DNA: TGCGCCAGCAGCCGTCTCGGAACAGGGGGCGGCTACGAACAGTACTTC
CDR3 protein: CASSRLGTGGGYEQYF

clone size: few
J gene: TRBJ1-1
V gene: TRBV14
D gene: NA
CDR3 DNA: TGTGCCAGCAGCCTCTTTTGGGGGGTGAACACTGAAGCTTTCTTT
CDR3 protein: CASSLFWGVNTEAFF

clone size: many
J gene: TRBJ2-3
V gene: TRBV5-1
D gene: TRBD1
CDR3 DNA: TGCGCCAGCAGCTTCCTAGGACAGGGAGGAGGTACAGATACGCAGTATTTT
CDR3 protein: CASSFLGQGGGTDTQYF

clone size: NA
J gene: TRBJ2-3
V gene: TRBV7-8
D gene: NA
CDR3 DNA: TGTGCCAGCAGCTTCCTGGCCTGGGGGGGCACAGATACGCAGTATTTT
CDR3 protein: CASSFLAWGGTDTQYF

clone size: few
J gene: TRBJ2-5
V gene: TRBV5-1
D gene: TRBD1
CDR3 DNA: TGCGCCAGCACCGGGACAGGGGTACAAGAGACCCAGTACTTC
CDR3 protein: CASTGTGVQETQYF

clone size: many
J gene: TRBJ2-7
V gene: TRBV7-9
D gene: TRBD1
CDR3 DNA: TGTGCCAGCAGCGCAATGGACAGGGATGATTCCTACGAGCAGTACTTC
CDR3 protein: CASSAMDRDDSYEQYF

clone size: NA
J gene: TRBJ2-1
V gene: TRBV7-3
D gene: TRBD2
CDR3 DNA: TGTGCCAGCAGCTTAAGTAGCGGGGGGGTGAGTGAGCAGTTCTTC
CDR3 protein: CASSLSSGGVSEQFF

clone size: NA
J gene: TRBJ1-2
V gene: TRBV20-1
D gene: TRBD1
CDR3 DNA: TGCAGTGCTACGATGGGACAGGGGGGTGGCTACACCTTC
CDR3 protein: CSATMGQGGGYTF

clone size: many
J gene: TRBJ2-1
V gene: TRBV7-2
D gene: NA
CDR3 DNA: TGTGCCAGCAGCTTGACCCCAGGGAACTACAATGAGCAGTTCTTC
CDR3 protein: CASSLTPGNYNEQFF